This is a list of T cell receptor beta chains from one sample in a study of blood T cell repertoires in COVID-19. The repertoire was sequenced with immunoSEQ multiplex PCR; TCRdb's copy has only in-frame clones and lacks some. The sample has 150,000 or so clones, roughly 77% seen once. Source material: peripheral blood. These TCRs come from a woman in her sixties or seventies with COVID-19, enrolled during active disease. Each CDR3 is given with its conserved first and last residue. The order of the fields is V gene, J gene, D gene, clone size, CDR3 protein, CDR3 DNA. D genes are given only for firm matches. Expanded clones are given a class, and other clones once, few, many or no size at all.

v_gene: TRBV11-2
j_gene: TRBJ2-1
d_gene: -
abundance: -
CDR3aa: CASSRTDSNEQFF
CDR3nt: TGTGCCAGCAGTAGGACGGACAGCAATGAGCAGTTCTTC

v_gene: TRBV9
j_gene: TRBJ2-1
d_gene: TRBD1
abundance: -
CDR3aa: CASSVGQFNEQFF
CDR3nt: TGTGCCAGCAGCGTGGGACAGTTCAATGAGCAGTTCTTC

v_gene: TRBV6-5
j_gene: TRBJ1-6
d_gene: TRBD1
abundance: -
CDR3aa: CASRAWDRGNSPLHF
CDR3nt: TGTGCCAGCAGGGCGTGGGACAGGGGTAATTCACCCCTCCACTTT

v_gene: TRBV5-1
j_gene: TRBJ1-1
d_gene: -
abundance: -
CDR3aa: CASSGGTGRLEAFF
CDR3nt: TGCGCCAGCAGCGGAGGGACGGGCCGACTTGAAGCTTTCTTT

v_gene: TRBV2
j_gene: TRBJ1-5
d_gene: TRBD1
abundance: -
CDR3aa: CASSAGGGNQPQHF
CDR3nt: TGTGCCAGCAGTGCAGGGGGAGGCAATCAGCCCCAGCATTTT

v_gene: TRBV18
j_gene: TRBJ2-5
d_gene: TRBD1
abundance: -
CDR3aa: CASSPTRLDRGGETQYF
CDR3nt: TGTGCCAGCTCACCCACCCGGCTGGACAGGGGAGGAGAGACCCAGTACTTC

v_gene: TRBV7-9
j_gene: TRBJ1-4
d_gene: -
abundance: -
CDR3aa: CASSTGDATNEKLFF
CDR3nt: TGTGCCAGCAGCACGGGGGATGCAACTAATGAAAAACTGTTTTTT

v_gene: TRBV7-2
j_gene: TRBJ2-2
d_gene: -
abundance: -
CDR3aa: CASSITVWVGAGELFF
CDR3nt: TGTGCCAGCAGCATTACGGTCTGGGTGGGAGCCGGGGAGCTGTTTTTT

v_gene: TRBV14
j_gene: TRBJ2-3
d_gene: TRBD2
abundance: -
CDR3aa: CASSQVPGGPSTDTQYF
CDR3nt: TGTGCCAGCAGCCAAGTCCCGGGGGGGCCGAGCACAGATACGCAGTATTTT

v_gene: TRBV7-2
j_gene: TRBJ2-3
d_gene: TRBD2
abundance: -
CDR3aa: CASRPTSGGPDAQYF
CDR3nt: TGTGCCAGCAGGCCCACTAGCGGGGGGCCCGATGCGCAGTATTTT

v_gene: TRBV27
j_gene: TRBJ2-5
d_gene: TRBD1
abundance: -
CDR3aa: CASSSRDRVFGETQYF
CDR3nt: TGTGCCAGCAGTTCGAGGGACAGGGTGTTTGGAGAGACCCAGTACTTC

v_gene: TRBV7-3
j_gene: TRBJ2-3
d_gene: TRBD2
abundance: -
CDR3aa: CASSRGGDTQYF
CDR3nt: TGTGCCAGCTCCCGGGGGGGAGATACGCAGTATTTT

v_gene: TRBV5-1
j_gene: TRBJ2-2
d_gene: -
abundance: -
CDR3aa: CASSLAGGPGTGELFF
CDR3nt: TGCGCCAGCAGCTTGGCCGGGGGGCCGGGCACCGGGGAGCTGTTTTTT

v_gene: TRBV7-2
j_gene: TRBJ2-5
d_gene: TRBD1
abundance: -
CDR3aa: CASSPGTVIETQYF
CDR3nt: TGTGCCAGCAGCCCCGGGACAGTGATAGAGACCCAGTACTTC

v_gene: TRBV5-5
j_gene: TRBJ1-5
d_gene: -
abundance: -
CDR3aa: CASSLLDMSVANQPQHF
CDR3nt: TGTGCCAGCAGCTTGTTAGACATGTCGGTTGCTAATCAGCCCCAGCATTTT

v_gene: TRBV28
j_gene: TRBJ1-5
d_gene: -
abundance: -
CDR3aa: CASSLSGASNQPQHF
CDR3nt: TGTGCCAGCAGTTTATCAGGGGCTAGCAATCAGCCCCAGCATTTT

v_gene: TRBV5-1
j_gene: TRBJ2-3
d_gene: -
abundance: once
CDR3aa: CASSFSAGKSDTQYF
CDR3nt: TGCGCCAGCAGCTTCTCCGCGGGGAAGTCAGATACGCAGTATTTT

v_gene: TRBV6-6
j_gene: TRBJ1-6
d_gene: -
abundance: -
CDR3aa: CASSPRGSYNSPLHF
CDR3nt: TGTGCCAGCAGCCCTCGGGGCTCCTATAATTCACCCCTCCACTTT

v_gene: TRBV9
j_gene: TRBJ2-7
d_gene: TRBD1
abundance: -
CDR3aa: CASSVGVGTVYEQYF
CDR3nt: TGTGCCAGCAGCGTAGGGGTTGGGACAGTCTACGAGCAGTACTTC

v_gene: TRBV18
j_gene: TRBJ1-5
d_gene: -
abundance: -
CDR3aa: CASSPGPRVRGQPQHF
CDR3nt: TGTGCCAGCTCACCAGGGCCCCGGGTACGGGGTCAGCCCCAGCATTTT

v_gene: TRBV28
j_gene: TRBJ1-2
d_gene: TRBD1
abundance: -
CDR3aa: CASRVGGGGYTF
CDR3nt: TGTGCCAGCAGGGTAGGGGGCGGGGGCTACACCTTC

v_gene: TRBV6-2/TRBV6-3
j_gene: TRBJ2-1
d_gene: TRBD2
abundance: -
CDR3aa: CASSRQRGAGNEQFF
CDR3nt: TGTGCCAGCAGTCGGCAGCGGGGGGCGGGTAATGAGCAGTTCTTC

v_gene: TRBV2
j_gene: TRBJ2-1
d_gene: -
abundance: -
CDR3aa: CASSVGFSDFNEQFF
CDR3nt: TGTGCCAGCAGTGTAGGGTTCTCGGACTTCAATGAGCAGTTCTTC

v_gene: TRBV5-4
j_gene: TRBJ1-2
d_gene: TRBD1
abundance: -
CDR3aa: CASSLGQGPSYGYTF
CDR3nt: TGTGCCAGCAGCTTGGGACAGGGGCCCTCGTATGGCTACACCTTC

v_gene: TRBV6-2/TRBV6-3
j_gene: TRBJ1-5
d_gene: -
abundance: -
CDR3aa: CASSYGSSNQPQHF
CDR3nt: TGTGCCAGCAGTTACGGGAGTAGCAATCAGCCCCAGCATTTT

v_gene: TRBV25-1
j_gene: TRBJ2-7
d_gene: TRBD1
abundance: few
CDR3aa: CASSELVVGTVGQYF
CDR3nt: TGTGCCAGCAGTGAATTGGTCGTCGGGACAGTAGGGCAGTACTTC

v_gene: TRBV19
j_gene: TRBJ1-2
d_gene: TRBD1
abundance: -
CDR3aa: CASRPPVGQNGYTF
CDR3nt: TGTGCCAGTAGACCCCCCGTGGGACAGAATGGCTACACCTTC

v_gene: TRBV4-1
j_gene: TRBJ1-5
d_gene: -
abundance: -
CDR3aa: CASSQDGQQNQPQHF
CDR3nt: TGCGCCAGCAGCCAAGATGGGCAGCAGAATCAGCCCCAGCATTTT

v_gene: TRBV7-6
j_gene: TRBJ1-6
d_gene: -
abundance: few
CDR3aa: CASSQEVAKTLHF
CDR3nt: TGTGCCAGCAGCCAAGAGGTAGCTAAGACCCTCCACTTT

v_gene: TRBV5-1
j_gene: TRBJ1-1
d_gene: TRBD1
abundance: -
CDR3aa: CASSLVWDRGYTEAFF
CDR3nt: TGCGCCAGCAGCTTGGTGTGGGACAGGGGCTACACTGAAGCTTTCTTT

v_gene: TRBV9
j_gene: TRBJ1-3
d_gene: -
abundance: -
CDR3aa: CASSASSPAGNTIYF
CDR3nt: TGTGCCAGCAGCGCATCGTCCCCGGCTGGAAACACCATATATTTT

v_gene: TRBV19
j_gene: TRBJ2-1
d_gene: TRBD2
abundance: -
CDR3aa: CASSESSGDYNEQFF
CDR3nt: TGTGCCAGTAGCGAATCTAGCGGGGATTACAATGAGCAGTTCTTC

v_gene: TRBV19
j_gene: TRBJ2-1
d_gene: TRBD2
abundance: -
CDR3aa: CASSPISGGTNEQFF
CDR3nt: TGTGCCAGTAGCCCAATTAGCGGGGGAACCAATGAGCAGTTCTTC

v_gene: TRBV9
j_gene: TRBJ2-3
d_gene: TRBD2
abundance: few
CDR3aa: CASSVQTSGGGTSTDTQYF
CDR3nt: TGTGCCAGCAGCGTTCAGACTAGCGGGGGGGGTACTAGCACAGATACGCAGTATTTT

v_gene: TRBV7-8
j_gene: TRBJ2-5
d_gene: TRBD2
abundance: -
CDR3aa: CASSPGRTGREATQYF
CDR3nt: TGTGCCAGCAGCCCGGGGCGGACGGGGAGGGAGGCGACCCAGTACTTC

v_gene: TRBV30
j_gene: TRBJ2-7
d_gene: TRBD1
abundance: few
CDR3aa: CAWSPGTGLLEQYF
CDR3nt: TGTGCCTGGAGTCCCGGGACAGGGCTCCTCGAGCAGTACTTC

v_gene: TRBV28
j_gene: TRBJ1-2
d_gene: -
abundance: -
CDR3aa: CASSLWRGYGYTF
CDR3nt: TGTGCCAGCAGTTTATGGCGAGGGTATGGCTACACCTTC

v_gene: TRBV19
j_gene: TRBJ1-3
d_gene: -
abundance: few
CDR3aa: CASQPSSGNTIYF
CDR3nt: TGTGCCAGCCAACCGAGCTCTGGAAACACCATATATTTT

v_gene: TRBV5-7
j_gene: TRBJ1-4
d_gene: -
abundance: -
CDR3aa: CASSLWGQGYEKLFF
CDR3nt: TGTGCCAGCAGCCTTTGGGGTCAGGGCTATGAAAAACTGTTTTTT

v_gene: TRBV6-6
j_gene: TRBJ2-5
d_gene: TRBD1
abundance: -
CDR3aa: CASSATGQGRETQYF
CDR3nt: TGTGCCAGCAGCGCAACGGGACAGGGGCGGGAGACCCAGTACTTC

v_gene: TRBV6-5
j_gene: TRBJ1-4
d_gene: TRBD1
abundance: -
CDR3aa: CASSSQGWGDEKLFF
CDR3nt: TGTGCCAGCAGTTCACAGGGGTGGGGCGATGAAAAACTGTTTTTT

v_gene: TRBV30
j_gene: TRBJ2-3
d_gene: -
abundance: -
CDR3aa: CAWSWGGPRVDTQYF
CDR3nt: TGTGCCTGGAGTTGGGGGGGGCCCCGCGTAGATACGCAGTATTTT

v_gene: TRBV15
j_gene: TRBJ2-7
d_gene: TRBD1
abundance: once
CDR3aa: CATSRGRQGVSEQYF
CDR3nt: TGTGCCACCAGCAGAGGAAGACAGGGAGTGAGCGAGCAGTACTTC

v_gene: TRBV6-5
j_gene: TRBJ1-5
d_gene: TRBD1
abundance: -
CDR3aa: CASTSGTGGNQPQHF
CDR3nt: TGTGCCAGCACTTCCGGGACAGGGGGCAATCAGCCCCAGCATTTT

v_gene: TRBV7-3
j_gene: TRBJ1-1
d_gene: -
abundance: -
CDR3aa: CASSLLPSAQATDRNTEAFF
CDR3nt: TGTGCCAGCAGCTTATTACCCTCGGCCCAAGCCACGGACAGGAACACTGAAGCTTTCTTT

v_gene: TRBV5-4
j_gene: TRBJ2-3
d_gene: -
abundance: -
CDR3aa: CASSPGGTLSKDTQYF
CDR3nt: TGTGCCAGCAGCCCAGGAGGGACTCTTTCCAAAGATACGCAGTATTTT